Shown below are 19 T cell receptor beta chains from a single sample sequenced in a study of T cells in Graves' hyperthyroidism and ophthalmopathy. Regions amplified from RNA transcripts were the TCR beta CDR3 regions. Primed by the HTBI set, a first-round RT-PCR was run on the TCR CDR3. A single record per CDR3 protein comes from TCRdb applying MiXCR to the multiplex PCR reads. Of more than 350,000 distinct CDR3 sequences in the sample, 13% to 15% were seen once. Sample: blood. The receptors were gathered from a woman aged 25 to 45 with Graves' ophthalmopathy.

This clonotype was counted at least ten times. The chain joins TRBV11-3 to TRBJ2-7, with TRBD1 identical over 8 bases. This CDR3 has 16 amino acids. V dropped 0 bases and J dropped 4; count of bases not matched to a gene: 8. The V gene's germline CDR1 is SGHNT and CDR2 YENEEA. CDR3 sequence reads: CASSLEMAGGTYEQYF. DNA of the CDR3: TGTGCCAGCAGCTTAGAGATGGCAGGGGGCACTTACGAGCAGTACTTC. Filled out from reference TRBV11-3 and TRBJ2-7, the complete variable domain reads EAGVVQSPRYKIIEKKQPVAFWCNPISGHNTLYWYLQNLGQGPELLIRYENEEAVDDSQLPKDRFSAERLKGVDSTLKIQPAELGDSAVYLCASSLEMAGGTYEQYFGPGTRLTVT.

V usage is TRBV20-1 and J usage is TRBJ2-5, with 10 bases aligning to TRBD2. The germline gives CDR1 DFQATT, CDR2 SNEGSKA (reference sequence). J was trimmed by 5 bases and V by 0 bases; bases with no gene match: 9. The CDR3 is 16 residues long. This CDR3 is CSARDWSGGAQETQYF. The CDR3 bases are TGCAGTGCTAGAGATTGGAGCGGGGGGGCCCAGGAGACCCAGTACTTC.

This clonotype was detected many times. The V call is TRBV5-1, the J call TRBJ2-5, with a weak D call TRBD2 (6 bases). CDR3 length: 15 residues. V was trimmed by 2 bases and J by 4 bases, leaving 15 bases between them. Germline CDR1 SGHRS, CDR2 YFSETQ. The CDR3 spells CASSLLGSAGETQYF. For the CDR3, the DNA is TGCGCCAGCAGCTTACTTGGTTCAGCGGGAGAGACCCAGTACTTC.

This clonotype showed up many times. The V call is TRBV7-9, the J call TRBJ1-1; the D is unclear. The CDR3 runs to 17 residues. V shed 4 bases and J shed 2 bases, with 20 bases lying between them. The germline CDR1 and CDR2 sequences are SEHNR and FQNEAQ (reference sequence). The CDR3 spells CASSSPGLWGTNTEAFF. The CDR3 DNA is TGTGCCAGCAGCTCCCCCGGCCTCTGGGGAACAAACACTGAAGCTTTCTTT. Filled out from reference TRBV7-9 and TRBJ1-1, the complete variable domain reads DTGVSQNPRHKITKRGQNVTFRCDPISEHNRLYWYRQTLGQGPEFLTYFQNEAQLEKSRLLSDRFSAERPKGSFSTLEIQRTEQGDSAMYLCASSSPGLWGTNTEAFFGQGTRLTVV.

This clonotype came up many times. V usage is TRBV20-1 and J usage is TRBJ1-4, with D perhaps matching TRBD1 (5 bases). Germline V lookup: CDR1 DFQATT, CDR2 SNEGSKA (reference sequence). V was pared by 3 bases and J by 7 bases, with 15 bases between. This CDR3 spans 14 amino acids. CDR3 sequence reads: CSASKPNGGEKLFF. CDR3 DNA: TGCAGTGCTAGTAAGCCAAACGGGGGTGAAAAACTGTTTTTT.

The sample holds many counts of this clonotype. The rearrangement joins TRBV2 to TRBJ2-3; no clear D gene. Trimming cost V 2 bases and J 8 bases, with 11 bases left between them. Germline V CDR1 and CDR2: SNHLY, FYNNEI. This CDR3 is 13 amino acids long. DNA for the CDR3: TGTGCCAGCAGTGAAAGGGCGACTTCTACGCAGTATTTT. Its translation is CASSERATSTQYF.

As concerns this clonotype: The junction departs from germline at one end; a sequencing error may be responsible. The V and J genes are TRBV6-1 and TRBJ1-2, with 8 bases that match TRBD1. Germline V lookup: CDR1 MNHNS, CDR2 SASEGT. The CDR3 has 15 residues. CDR3 bases: TGTGCCAGCAGTAAGAAGACAGGGGATAACTATGACTACACCTTC. Translating it yields CASSKKTGDNYDYTF.

The J gene is TRBJ2-7, the V gene TRBV5-6, with a weak D call TRBD1 (6 bases). The V gene lost 1 base and the J gene lost 3 bases, with 8 bases spanning the gap. This CDR3 is built from 13 residues. The V gene's germline CDR1 is SGHDT and CDR2 YYEEEE. The CDR3: CASSLIQGYEQYF. The DNA for the CDR3 is TGTGCCAGCAGCTTGATACAGGGCTACGAGCAGTACTTC.

In its sample, this clonotype was seen many times. The CDR3 is CASSLAQLYNEQFF. The CDR3 nucleotides read TGCGCCAGCAGCTTGGCTCAGCTCTACAATGAGCAGTTCTTC. The V and J genes are TRBV5-1 and TRBJ2-1, with D unclear. CDR3 length: 14 residues. The germline V gene encodes CDR1 SGHRS and CDR2 YFSETQ. V lost 0 bases to trimming and J lost 3 bases, with 7 bases between them.

This clonotype occurred many times. The rearrangement joins TRBV12-3 or TRBV12-4 to TRBJ2-5; 7 bases are shared with TRBD1. This CDR3 comprises 13 residues. Unmatched junction bases numbered 2, after V lost 4 bases and J lost 3 bases. The CDR3 DNA sequence: TGTGCCAGCAGTTCCGGGACAGAAGAGACCCAGTACTTC. It yields the protein CASSSGTEETQYF.

The sample holds many counts of this clonotype. The V and J genes are TRBV20-1 and TRBJ1-1; the match to TRBD1 covers 8 bases. CDR1 and CDR2 from the germline V gene are DFQATT and SNEGSKA (reference sequence). V trimming: 2 bases; J trimming: 4 bases; junction bases outside the gene matches: 0. This CDR3 is 12 amino acids long. CDR3 residues: CSARTGGTEAFF. The DNA for the CDR3 is TGCAGTGCTAGAACAGGGGGCACTGAAGCTTTCTTT.

This clonotype was seen repeatedly, ten times or more. The chain has TRBV7-2 and TRBJ1-4; 8 nucleotides agree with TRBD1. V lost 1 base, J lost 8 bases, and 3 bases stayed unmatched. The germline CDR1 and CDR2 sequences are SGHTA and FQGNSA. CDR3 length equals 14 residues. The CDR3 sequence: CASSLGDRREKLFF. The DNA of the CDR3 is TGTGCCAGCAGCTTAGGGGACAGGAGGGAAAAACTGTTTTTT.

The CDR3 sequence: CASSKHPDSTNQPQHF. The CDR3 DNA reads as TGTGCCAGCAGTAAACACCCGGACAGCACCAATCAGCCCCAGCATTTT. This chain uses TRBV6-1 with TRBJ1-5, with a weak D call TRBD1 (6 bases). Germline assignment: CDR1 MNHNS and CDR2 SASEGT. The V end lost 5 bases, the J end lost 3 bases, and 17 bases lay between the germline ends. The CDR3 spans 16 residues.

This clonotype was seen at least ten times. The rearrangement uses TRBV18 and TRBJ2-7; 7 bases are shared with TRBD1. Unmatched junction bases numbered 8, after V lost 2 bases and J lost 4 bases. This CDR3 is built from 15 residues. Germline V gene data show CDR1 as KGHSH and CDR2 as LQKENI. In DNA form, the CDR3 reads TGTGCCAGCTCACCATCTCAGGGGGAACTTTACGAGCAGTACTTC. Translated: CASSPSQGELYEQYF.

This clonotype was seen ten or more times. The V call is TRBV27, the J call TRBJ2-3; 10 nucleotides match TRBD1. CDR3 length equals 15 residues. The V gene end was trimmed by 6 bases and the J gene end by 7 bases; junction bases not matched to a gene: 10. Germline V lookup: CDR1 MNHEY, CDR2 SMNVEV (reference sequence). CDR3 loop: CASRPRTGGFYTQYF. In DNA, the CDR3 is TGTGCCAGCAGACCTCGGACAGGGGGATTTTATACGCAGTATTTT.

This clonotype was seen ten or more times. V is TRBV5-8 and J is TRBJ2-5; no firm D call. V lost 4 bases, J lost 7 bases, and 17 bases lay in between. CDR1 and CDR2 from the germline V gene are SGHTS and YDEGEE. The CDR3 spans 14 residues. DNA of the CDR3: TGTGCCAGCAGCACACCGAAAGAAAGAGGGACCCAGTACTTC. It codes for CASSTPKERGTQYF. Together with reference TRBV5-8 and TRBJ2-5, the CDR3 gives the full variable domain: EAGVTQSPTHLIKTRGQQATLRCSPISGHTSVYWYQQALGLGLQFLLWYDEGEERNRGNFPPRFSGRQFPNYSSELNVNALELEDSALYLCASSTPKERGTQYFGPGTRLLVL.

In its sample, this clonotype was seen a few times. The J gene is TRBJ2-2, the V gene TRBV5-5; D remains ambiguous. The length of the CDR3 is 14 residues. Germline assignment: CDR1 SGHKS and CDR2 YYEKEE (reference sequence). Trimming shortened V by 7 bases and J by 3 bases, and 13 bases separated the two germline ends. CDR3 nucleotide sequence: TGTGCCAGCGGCCAAGATAGAGACACCGGGGAGCTGTTTTTT. Its translation: CASGQDRDTGELFF.

The gene calls are TRBV25-1 and TRBJ2-3, with D unclear. This CDR3 has 14 residues. The germline V and J ends were trimmed by 3 bases and 4 bases, with 11 bases remaining between them. The germline gives CDR1 MGHDK, CDR2 SYGVNS. Here the CDR3 DNA reads TGTGCCAGCAGTGATTCGGGTGTCTCAGATACGCAGTATTTT. It translates to CASSDSGVSDTQYF.

This clonotype is a singleton in its sample. The chain uses TRBV25-1 and TRBJ2-7; no definite D call. The CDR3 covers 13 residues. CDR1 is MGHDK and CDR2 is SYGVNS in the germline V gene. V lost 4 bases and J 9 bases, leaving 16 bases between the germline ends. The CDR3 spells CASSGQGNTTQYF. The CDR3 DNA follows: TGTGCCAGCAGTGGACAAGGTAATACGACGCAGTACTTC.